Presented here are 19 T cell receptor beta chains from one specimen sequenced in a study of Ad26.COV2.S vaccination and SARS-CoV-2 variants. The repertoire was sequenced with immunoSEQ multiplex PCR; TCRdb's copy has only in-frame clones and lacks some. The data show some 480,000 clones, roughly nine tenths seen once. Treatment specified: some 20 received Ad26.COV2.S at low or high dose, single or two shots; 5 received placebo; per-sample allocation not given. Material that was analyzed had been drawn on day 63 after the first vaccine or placebo injection. Specimen: peripheral blood, collected in a trial of Ad26.COV2.S vaccine versus placebo. The receptors come from a person aged 18-65 years who received the Ad26.COV2.S COVID-19 vaccine or a placebo.

V is TRBV30 and J is TRBJ1-4; D gene uncertain. The CDR3 runs 13 residues. The germline V and J ends were trimmed by 0 bases and 8 bases, with 10 bases remaining between them. Germline V gene sequence: CDR1 GTSNPN, CDR2 SVGIG (reference sequence). CDR3 region: CAWSVSFKEKLFF. CDR3 in DNA: TGTGCCTGGAGTGTATCCTTCAAGGAAAAACTGTTTTTT.

The CDR3: CASSLVETGELFF. Written as DNA, the CDR3 is TGTGCCAGCAGCTTGGTTGAGACCGGGGAGCTGTTTTTT. V and J are TRBV5-5 and TRBJ2-2; D call uncertain. This CDR3 is built from 13 residues. V lost 0 bases to trimming and J lost 5 bases, with 5 bases between them. Germline V lookup: CDR1 SGHKS, CDR2 YYEKEE (reference sequence).

This sequence joins TRBV6-5 and TRBJ2-4; 7 bases are shared with TRBD1. J lost 10 bases, V lost 5 bases, and 8 bases had no gene match. Germline V gives CDR1 MNHEY, CDR2 SVGAGI. The CDR3 consists of 13 residues. CDR3 bases: TGTGCCAGCAGTCGGGACAGCTTAGAAATTCAGTACTTC. Translating it yields CASSRDSLEIQYF.

The chain combines TRBV9 with TRBJ1-2; D perhaps matches TRBD1 (5 bases). Germline assignment: CDR1 SGDLS and CDR2 YYNGEE. The CDR3 length is 17 residues. V lost 0 bases and J lost 8, with 23 bases in between. CDR3 sequence: CASSVGAAGPTGSGYTF. CDR3 nucleotide sequence: TGTGCCAGCAGCGTAGGTGCTGCGGGACCCACCGGTTCGGGCTACACCTTC.

This sequence joins TRBV6-5 and TRBJ2-1; 11 bases map to TRBD1. The trim removed 6 bases at V and 8 bases at J, leaving 9 bases unmatched. CDR3 size: 15 residues. The germline CDR1 and CDR2 sequences are MNHEY and SVGAGI. Here the CDR3 reads CASSPRTGGLDEQFF. CDR3 nucleotide sequence: TGTGCCAGCAGCCCAAGGACAGGGGGCTTGGATGAGCAGTTCTTC.

This clone occurred once. The V and J genes are TRBV7-2 and TRBJ2-3; 14 positions agree with TRBD2. The germline CDR1 and CDR2 sequences are SGHTA and FQGNSA. The V and J ends lost 3 bases and 7 bases, in that order; junction bases with no gene match: 6. The CDR3 totals 16 residues. CDR3 in amino acids: CASSFGLAGGGNTQYF. DNA for the CDR3: TGTGCCAGCAGCTTCGGACTAGCGGGAGGAGGCAATACGCAGTATTTT. Using reference TRBV7-2 and TRBJ2-3 for the parts outside the CDR3, the full variable domain is GAGVSQSPSNKVTEKGKDVELRCDPISGHTALYWYRQSLGQGLEFLIYFQGNSAPDKSGLPSDRFSAERTGGSVSTLTIQRTQQEDSAVYLCASSFGLAGGGNTQYFGPGTRLTVL.

The chain combines TRBV9 with TRBJ1-1, with D possibly TRBD1 on 5 matching bases. CDR1 and CDR2 from the germline V gene are SGDLS and YYNGEE. CDR3 length equals 13 residues. V was pared by 2 bases and J by 12 bases, with 17 bases between. CDR3 protein: CASSVIGARSPFF. The CDR3 DNA sequence: TGTGCCAGCAGCGTCATAGGGGCGAGATCGCCTTTCTTT. The whole variable domain, remainder taken from reference TRBV9 and TRBJ1-1, is DSGVTQTPKHLITATGQRVTLRCSPRSGDLSVYWYQQSLDQGLQFLIQYYNGEERAKGNILERFSAQQFPDLHSELNLSSLELGDSALYFCASSVIGARSPFFGQGTRLTVV.

The chain recombines TRBV3-1 (or the pseudogene TRBV3-2) with TRBJ2-1, with 7 bases lining up with TRBD1. Germline assignment: CDR1 LGHDT and CDR2 YNNKEL (reference sequence). Trimming took 0 bases from V and 6 from J; bases not matched to a gene: 2. The CDR3 consists of 14 residues. This CDR3 is CASSQEGGSNEQFF. The CDR3 bases are TGTGCCAGCAGCCAAGAAGGGGGCAGCAATGAGCAGTTCTTC.

The chain employs TRBV6-4 and TRBJ2-1; 7 positions match TRBD2. V lost 2 bases, J lost 10 bases, and 11 bases stayed unmatched. CDR1 and CDR2 from the germline V gene are MRHNA and SNTAGT. This CDR3 has 15 amino acids. The CDR3: CASSDVMSGAGEQFF. CDR3 DNA sequence: TGTGCCAGCAGTGACGTGATGAGCGGGGCTGGCGAGCAGTTCTTC.

The J gene is TRBJ2-7, the V gene TRBV14, with 9 bases fitting TRBD1. The CDR3 contains 16 residues. Looked up from germline, CDR1 is SGHDN and CDR2 is FVKESK. V shed 4 bases and J 4 bases; nucleotides not matched to a gene: 11. The CDR3 nucleotides read TGTGCCAGCAGCCGAATAGGGACAGGGACTGGGTACGAGCAGTACTTC. The encoded protein is CASSRIGTGTGYEQYF.

This clone has just one count. CDR3 protein: CASRKKDTSTGELFF. The CDR3 nucleotides are TGTGCCAGCAGGAAGAAAGACACTAGCACCGGGGAGCTGTTTTTT. The chain joins TRBV6-5 to TRBJ2-2; tentatively, D is TRBD2 (5 bases). Germline V gene sequence: CDR1 MNHEY, CDR2 SVGAGI. The V and J ends lost 6 bases and 4 bases respectively, with 15 bases between them. The CDR3 length is 15 residues.

This clone has a single count. The gene calls are TRBV30 and TRBJ1-1; 7 nucleotides line up with TRBD1. Germline CDR1 and CDR2: GTSNPN and SVGIG (reference sequence). The CDR3 runs to 13 residues. Losses at the gene ends were 0 bases for V and 3 bases for J; bases not matched to a gene: 1. As DNA, the CDR3 is TGTGCCTGGAGTGTAACAGGGGACACTGAAGCTTTCTTT. This sequence encodes CAWSVTGDTEAFF.

This clone has only one observation. The V call is TRBV21-1, the J call TRBJ2-7; whether TRBD2, the table's D call, matches the DNA was not checked. TRBV21-1 is an annotated pseudogene. The CDR3 is 16 residues long. Here the CDR3 DNA reads TGTGCCAGCAGCAAAGCTCCTAGCGGGAGATGGCGCGAGCAGTACTTC. Translated: CASSKAPSGRWREQYF.

The V call is TRBV7-3, the J call TRBJ2-7, with TRBD1 matching over 11 bases. This CDR3 contains 13 residues. J gave up 8 bases and V 5 bases, and 5 bases lay outside the gene matches. Germline V lookup: CDR1 SGHTA, CDR2 FQGTGA. The CDR3 is CASSAGTGGQQYF. In nucleotides, the CDR3 is TGTGCCAGCAGCGCAGGGACAGGGGGTCAGCAGTACTTC. The whole variable domain, filled in from reference TRBV7-3 and TRBJ2-7, reads GAGVSQTPSNKVTEKGKYVELRCDPISGHTALYWYRQSLGQGPEFLIYFQGTGAADDSGLPNDRFFAVRPEGSVSTLKIQRTERGDSAVYLCASSAGTGGQQYFGPGTRLTVT.

Worth noting for this clone: The final CDR3 position lacks the conserved phenylalanine or tryptophan, pointing to a likely read error. It is unclear where the CDR3 begins or ends on the DNA, so no DNA is shown, and the CDR3 is as TCRdb lists it. The V call is TRBV5-1, the J call TRBJ2-3. The length of the CDR3 is 9 amino acids, counting both ends. Germline-derived CDR1 and CDR2 are SGHRS and YFSETQ. This chain's CDR3 is CASSGRPWP.

This clone was detected only once. The chain links TRBV7-9 to TRBJ2-7, with a possible D match to TRBD1 (6 bases). V lost 1 base, J lost 5 bases, and 15 bases lay in between. Germline-derived CDR1 and CDR2 are SEHNR and FQNEAQ (reference sequence). The CDR3 totals 15 residues. In nucleotides, the CDR3 is TGTGCCAGCAGCTTAGGGAAGACAGGACAACACGAGCAGTACTTC. Protein sequence: CASSLGKTGQHEQYF.

This clone was observed once. The chain employs TRBV7-3 and TRBJ2-7; no firm D call. CDR1 and CDR2 from the germline V gene are SGHTA and FQGTGA. V lost 5 bases to trimming and J lost 12 bases, with 20 bases between them. CDR3 length equals 13 residues. The CDR3 reads CASSQMGPRDPYF. The CDR3 coding sequence is TGTGCCAGCAGCCAGATGGGTCCCCGCGACCCGTACTTC. Complete variable domain (other parts from reference TRBV7-3 and TRBJ2-7): GAGVSQTPSNKVTEKGKYVELRCDPISGHTALYWYRQSLGQGPEFLIYFQGTGAADDSGLPNDRFFAVRPEGSVSTLKIQRTERGDSAVYLCASSQMGPRDPYFGPGTRLTVT.

The chain uses TRBV20-1 and TRBJ2-3; 7 nucleotides match TRBD2. There are 15 residues in the CDR3. Losses at the gene ends were 3 bases for V and 0 bases for J; bases not matched to a gene: 6. The germline gives CDR1 DFQATT, CDR2 SNEGSKA (reference sequence). CDR3 DNA sequence: TGCAGTGCTAGTTTGAGCGGGATTAGCACAGATACGCAGTATTTT. Translation: CSASLSGISTDTQYF.

The chain uses TRBV9 and TRBJ2-1, with D uncertain. This CDR3 has 14 amino acids. CDR1 is SGDLS, CDR2 YYNGEE, per germline. V was cut by 1 base and J by 7 bases, with 12 bases left in between. The CDR3 loop reads CASSVLSQRNEQFF. The DNA of the CDR3 is TGTGCCAGCAGCGTACTTAGCCAGAGAAATGAGCAGTTCTTC.